Presented here are 23 T cell receptor beta chains from one specimen sequenced in a study of shared clonotypes between healthy human individuals. Method: immunoSEQ multiplex PCR; TCRdb's copy keeps in-frame clones and lacks some. The repertoire includes 1,500,000 or so clones, roughly 96% of them detected once, and approximately 1.2% sits in the top ten. Sequencing was done on a sample of naive CD4+ T cells sorted from blood. Subset of the sample: CD45RA+ positively selected. These TCRs come from a man under 40 in good health.

V is TRBV4-3 and J is TRBJ2-2; possible D gene TRBD2, 6 bases. The CDR3 covers 18 residues. The germline V and J ends were trimmed by 3 bases and 0 bases, with 17 bases remaining between them. CDR1 is LGHNA, CDR2 YSLEER, per germline. The CDR3 DNA follows: TGCGCCAGCAGCCACAAGCGGGTGGGGTATGCGAACACCGGGGAGCTGTTTTTT. Translation: CASSHKRVGYANTGELFF.

The V and J genes are TRBV6-1 and TRBJ2-7; no definite D call. CDR1 MNHNS and CDR2 SASEGT come from the germline V gene. V lost 4 bases and J lost 2, with 9 bases in between. The CDR3 is 13 amino acids. CDR3 bases: TGTGCCAGCAGTGTGGGAAACACCTACGAGCAGTACTTC. Its protein is CASSVGNTYEQYF.

CDR3 region: CSVGSAYNEQFF. The CDR3 DNA reads TGCAGCGTTGGATCTGCCTACAATGAGCAGTTCTTC. The chain carries TRBV29-1 and TRBJ2-1; D not certain. This CDR3 region has 12 residues. Germline CDR1 is SQVTM and CDR2 is ANQGSEA. V was clipped by 4 bases and J by 2 bases, with 6 bases between them.

The chain uses TRBV14 and TRBJ2-5; tentatively, D is TRBD2 (7 bases). CDR1 and CDR2 from the germline V gene are SGHDN and FVKESK. Deletions cut 1 base from V and 3 bases from J, with 18 bases between. This CDR3 has 17 amino acids. In nucleotides, the CDR3 is TGTGCCAGCAGCCAAGTCCAGGGGACTACCGAAAAAGAGACCCAGTACTTC. It codes for CASSQVQGTTEKETQYF.

The CDR3 loop reads CASSGASGTGAYEQYF. The DNA for the CDR3 is TGTGCCAGCAGTGGAGCGTCCGGGACAGGGGCCTACGAGCAGTACTTC. The chain employs TRBV6-1 and TRBJ2-7; 10 bases match TRBD1. V shed 4 bases, J shed 2 bases, and the junction held 8 bases outside the gene matches. The germline V gene has CDR1 MNHNS and CDR2 SASEGT. This CDR3 is built from 16 residues.

V is TRBV6-5 and J is TRBJ2-1; 8 bases align to TRBD2. V was pared by 5 bases and J by 6 bases, with 9 bases of the junction left unmatched. The CDR3 extends over 15 amino acids. Germline V lookup: CDR1 MNHEY, CDR2 SVGAGI. For the CDR3, the DNA is TGTGCCAGCAGTAGGACTAGCCAGGTGGGCAATGAGCAGTTCTTC. Translation gives CASSRTSQVGNEQFF.

The chain joins TRBV4-3 to TRBJ2-5; a possible D gene is TRBD2 (6 bases). Deletions cut 0 bases from V and 7 bases from J, with 15 bases between. This CDR3 is built from 15 residues. Germline loops: CDR1 LGHNA, CDR2 YSLEER. As DNA, the CDR3 is TGCGCCAGCAGCCAAGATCTTAGGGTGGGGGGGACCCAGTACTTC. Translating gives CASSQDLRVGGTQYF.

This chain links TRBV21-1 with TRBJ1-2. TRBV21-1 is described as a pseudogene. This CDR3 contains 19 residues. The CDR3 DNA reads TGTGCCAGCAGCAACCAAACCTCCGGGACTCACGTGGGTATCGGTGGCTACACCTTC. It is translated as CASSNQTSGTHVGIGGYTF.

The chain combines TRBV29-1 with TRBJ2-7; 8 bases align to TRBD1. The V and J ends lost 4 bases and 0 bases, in that order; junction bases with no gene match: 5. CDR1 and CDR2 (germline): SQVTM, ANQGSEA. This CDR3 is 14 amino acids long. This chain's CDR3 is CSVADRADSYEQYF. The CDR3 DNA reads TGCAGCGTTGCGGACAGGGCGGACTCCTACGAGCAGTACTTC.

The chain couples TRBV6-6 to TRBJ1-2; tentatively, D is TRBD1 (6 bases). Deletions cut 2 bases from V and 4 bases from J, with 14 bases between. Germline CDR1 reads MNHNY; CDR2 reads SVGAGI (reference sequence). The CDR3 is made up of 15 amino acids. The CDR3 loop reads CASSYTDPQGYGYTF. Here the CDR3 DNA reads TGTGCCAGCAGTTACACTGACCCACAGGGCTATGGCTACACCTTC.

V gene TRBV15 combines with J gene TRBJ2-7, with 9 bases that match TRBD2. V shed 0 bases and J 6 bases; nucleotides not matched to a gene: 3. Germline V gene lookup returns CDR1 LNHNV and CDR2 YYDKDF (reference sequence). The CDR3 runs to 14 residues. The CDR3 region is CATSRDRTSVEQYF. The CDR3 DNA is TGTGCCACCAGCAGAGATAGGACTAGCGTCGAGCAGTACTTC.

A word on this clone: The junction does not match germline at one end; this may be a read error. The chain combines TRBV5-5 with TRBJ2-3; 9 bases are shared with TRBD1. CDR3 size: 11 residues. CDR1 and CDR2 from the germline V gene are SGHKS and YYEKEE (reference sequence). CDR3 bases: TGTGCCAGCAGCATCACCCGGGACAGGGACTTT. Protein sequence: CASSITRDRDF.

V is TRBV5-6 and J is TRBJ2-7; 8 bases fit TRBD1. Trimming took 4 bases from V and 6 from J; bases not matched to a gene: 9. This CDR3 spans 14 amino acids. Germline CDR1 and CDR2: SGHDT and YYEEEE. CDR3 amino acids: CASSLRGPGSEQYF. The CDR3 DNA is TGTGCCAGCAGCCTCAGGGGGCCGGGAAGCGAGCAGTACTTC.

The table lists this clone with a count of one. The J gene is TRBJ2-2, the V gene TRBV2, with unresolved D. Germline values: CDR1 SNHLY, CDR2 FYNNEI. The CDR3 is 13 amino acids. The V end lost 6 bases, the J end lost 2 bases, and 7 bases lay between the germline ends. The CDR3 reads CASRKGNTGELFF. The CDR3 DNA follows: TGTGCCAGCAGAAAGGGAAACACCGGGGAGCTGTTTTTT.

The chain employs TRBV5-4 and TRBJ2-2, with D maybe TRBD1 (5 bases). The CDR3 length is 15 residues. V dropped 4 bases and J dropped 0 bases, with 10 bases sitting between them. Germline V gives CDR1 SGHNT, CDR2 YYREEE (reference sequence). CDR3 nucleotide sequence: TGTGCCAGCAGCCCCAGGGTTTCGAACACCGGGGAGCTGTTTTTT. Protein product: CASSPRVSNTGELFF.

The chain joins TRBV11-2 to TRBJ2-7; 11 nucleotides align to TRBD2. V shed 4 bases, J shed 2 bases, and the junction held 7 bases outside the gene matches. The CDR3 covers 16 residues. Germline lookup yields CDR1 SGHAT and CDR2 FQNNGV. The CDR3 is CASSSWGLAATYEQYF. DNA of the CDR3: TGTGCCAGCAGCTCCTGGGGACTAGCGGCCACCTACGAGCAGTACTTC.

The rearrangement joins TRBV28 to TRBJ2-4; no clear D gene. The CDR3 has 16 amino acids. V lost 1 base and J 4 bases, leaving 14 bases between the germline ends. Germline V lookup: CDR1 MDHEN, CDR2 SYDVKM. This chain's CDR3 is CASSLSPSSWKNIQYF. The CDR3 DNA reads TGTGCCAGCAGTTTATCCCCATCTTCCTGGAAAAACATTCAGTACTTC.

This clone occurred a few times. The chain is built from TRBV14 and TRBJ2-1, with 12 bases identical to TRBD2. Germline lookup yields CDR1 SGHDN and CDR2 FVKESK. This CDR3 region has 16 residues. V lost 3 bases and J lost 4; bases outside the gene matches: 4. The CDR3 nucleotides read TGTGCCAGCAGCCACCTAGCGGGAGGGCCTTACAATGAGCAGTTCTTC. It yields the protein CASSHLAGGPYNEQFF.

The chain is built from TRBV2 and TRBJ2-7; TRBD1 matches 9 bases. The CDR3 has 16 residues. The J segment lost 5 bases and the V segment lost 4 bases, leaving 12 bases of the junction unmatched. The germline V gene has CDR1 SNHLY and CDR2 FYNNEI. CDR3 sequence reads: CASSGGIGTGTNEQYF. The DNA of the CDR3 is TGTGCCAGCAGTGGCGGGATTGGGACAGGGACCAACGAGCAGTACTTC.

The rearrangement joins TRBV5-1 to TRBJ2-3; TRBD2 agrees at 9 bases. V dropped 0 bases and J dropped 6; count of bases not matched to a gene: 11. The CDR3 contains 17 residues. Per germline, CDR1 SGHRS and CDR2 YFSETQ. In DNA, the CDR3 is TGCGCCAGCAGCTTGGGGACTAGCGCCTTCTCAGTGGATACGCAGTATTTT. It translates to CASSLGTSAFSVDTQYF.

In DNA form, the CDR3 reads TGTGCCAGCAGCGTAGGCCCTGATAGCAATCAGCCCCAGCATTTT. This sequence encodes CASSVGPDSNQPQHF. J is TRBJ1-5 and V is TRBV9; D remains ambiguous. CDR3 size: 15 residues. The V end lost 0 bases, the J end lost 0 bases, and 7 bases lay between the germline ends. Germline CDR1 SGDLS, CDR2 YYNGEE.

This chain connects TRBV15 to TRBJ2-7; 7 bases align to TRBD1. Germline assignment: CDR1 LNHNV and CDR2 YYDKDF (reference sequence). The CDR3 has 14 amino acids. With 4 bases clipped from V and 0 bases from J, the junction kept 3 bases outside the gene matches. The CDR3 coding sequence is TGTGCCACCAGCAACTGGGACAGCTCCTACGAGCAGTACTTC. It yields the protein CATSNWDSSYEQYF.

The chain carries TRBV28 and TRBJ2-5, with D perhaps TRBD1 (7 bases). Germline CDR1 and CDR2: MDHEN and SYDVKM. This CDR3 comprises 14 residues. V gave up 6 bases and J gave up 8 bases, with 19 bases separating them. The CDR3 is CASSYFSGGGTQYF. The CDR3 DNA reads TGTGCCAGCAGCTATTTCAGCGGAGGGGGCACCCAGTACTTC.